This T cell receptor beta chain was documented in a study of shared clonotypes between healthy human individuals. Study observations and caveats: Among non-shared clonotypes, generation probabilities were lower than among those shared by all four donors.

The split of CD4+ cells yielded CD45RA+ naive and CD45RA-negative memory subsets. The V gene's germline CDR1 is SQVTM and CDR2 ANQGSEA. V was shortened by 7 bases and J by 8 bases, with 8 bases between the two germline ends. This CDR3 spans 10 amino acids. Regarding this clone: Antigen specificity is unknown.

A 200 ng quantity of DNA, 32,000 or so T cell genomes, went into the sorted-subset replicate PCRs. Sequenced by immunoSEQ multiplex PCR; TCRdb stores in-frame clones only, minus some. The sample consists of just over 2,000,000 clones, around 95% of them appearing once. Sequencing input: naive CD4+ T cells sorted from blood. Subset here: CD45RA+ positively selected. The chain has TRBV29-1 and TRBJ1-4, with D uncertain. The TCR sequence derives from a man aged 18-30 years in good health. Here the CDR3 DNA reads TGCAGCGCTCGGTCGGAAAAACTGTTTTTT. Its protein is CSARSEKLFF.